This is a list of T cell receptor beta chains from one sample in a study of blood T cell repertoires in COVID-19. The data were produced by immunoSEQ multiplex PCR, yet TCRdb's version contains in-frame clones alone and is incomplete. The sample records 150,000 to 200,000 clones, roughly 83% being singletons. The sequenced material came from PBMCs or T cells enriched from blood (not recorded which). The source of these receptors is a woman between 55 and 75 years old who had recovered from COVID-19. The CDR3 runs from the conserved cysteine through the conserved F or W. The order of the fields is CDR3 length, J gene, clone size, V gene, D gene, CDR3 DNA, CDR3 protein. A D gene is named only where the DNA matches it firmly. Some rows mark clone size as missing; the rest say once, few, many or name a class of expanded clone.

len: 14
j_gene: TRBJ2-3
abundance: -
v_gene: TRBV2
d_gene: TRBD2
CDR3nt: TGTGCCAGCAGCCCCCAGCGGGGGGTTGATACGCAGTATTTT
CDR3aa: CASSPQRGVDTQYF

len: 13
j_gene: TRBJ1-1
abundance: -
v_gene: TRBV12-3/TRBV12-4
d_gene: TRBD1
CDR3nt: TGTGCCAACGGGAGGACAGGGATGGCTGAAGCTTTCTTT
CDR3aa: CANGRTGMAEAFF

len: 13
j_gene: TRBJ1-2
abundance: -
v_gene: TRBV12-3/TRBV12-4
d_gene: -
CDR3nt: TGTGCCAGCAGTTACCCCGGGGGGCATGGCTACACCTTC
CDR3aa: CASSYPGGHGYTF

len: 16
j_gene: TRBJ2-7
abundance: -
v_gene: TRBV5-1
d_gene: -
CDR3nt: TGCGCCAGCAGCTTGGGGGCACGGTTAAGCTCCTACGAGCAGTACTTC
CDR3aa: CASSLGARLSSYEQYF

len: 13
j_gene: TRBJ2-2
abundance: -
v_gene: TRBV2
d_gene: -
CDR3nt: TGTGCCAGCAGTGAAGCGCCGGCCGGGGAGCTGTTTTTT
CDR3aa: CASSEAPAGELFF

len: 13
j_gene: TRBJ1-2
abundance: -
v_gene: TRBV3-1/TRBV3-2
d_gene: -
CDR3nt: TGTGCCAGCAGCCACTCACAGGGTGGCGGCTACACCTTC
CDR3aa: CASSHSQGGGYTF

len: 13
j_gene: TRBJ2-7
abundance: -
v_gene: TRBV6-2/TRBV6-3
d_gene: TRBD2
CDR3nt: TGTGCCAGCAGTAGACTAGCGGGGGAAGAGCAGTACTTC
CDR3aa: CASSRLAGEEQYF

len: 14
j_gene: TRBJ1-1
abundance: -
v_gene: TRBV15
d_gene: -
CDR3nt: TGTGCCACCAGCAGGTTCGGGGAGAGCACTGAAGCTTTCTTT
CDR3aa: CATSRFGESTEAFF

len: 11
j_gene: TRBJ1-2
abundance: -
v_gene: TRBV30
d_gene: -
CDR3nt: TGTACCCTGGGCAGGGACTATGGCTACACCTTC
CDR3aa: CTLGRDYGYTF

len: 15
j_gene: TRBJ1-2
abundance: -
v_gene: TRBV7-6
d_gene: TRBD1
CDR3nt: TGTGCCAGCAGCCCCGGACAGGGGTTAGACTATGGCTACACCTTC
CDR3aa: CASSPGQGLDYGYTF

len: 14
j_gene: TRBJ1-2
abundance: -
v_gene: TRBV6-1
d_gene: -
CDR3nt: TGTGCCAGCAGTGAGTCAGGGCTGAACTATGGCTACACCTTC
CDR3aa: CASSESGLNYGYTF

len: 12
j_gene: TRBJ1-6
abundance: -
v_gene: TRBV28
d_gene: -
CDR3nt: TGTGCCAGCAGTTTATCAGGGTCACCCCTCCACTTT
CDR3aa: CASSLSGSPLHF

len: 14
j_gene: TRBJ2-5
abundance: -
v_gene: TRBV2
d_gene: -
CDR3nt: TGTGCCAGCAGTGAAGCCCCAGCGGAGGAGACCCAGTACTTC
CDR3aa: CASSEAPAEETQYF

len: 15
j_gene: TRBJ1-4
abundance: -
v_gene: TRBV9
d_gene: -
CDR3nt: TGTGCCAGCAGCGTATCTTGGAGTGGAGATGAAAAACTGTTTTTT
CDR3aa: CASSVSWSGDEKLFF

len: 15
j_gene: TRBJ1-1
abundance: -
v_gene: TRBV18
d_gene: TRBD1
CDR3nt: TGTGCCAGCTCACCACAGCAGGGGGCGCGGACTGAAGCTTTCTTT
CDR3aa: CASSPQQGARTEAFF

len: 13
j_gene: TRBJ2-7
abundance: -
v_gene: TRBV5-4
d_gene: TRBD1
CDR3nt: TGTGCCAGCAGCTTAAACAGGGGATACGAGCAGTACTTC
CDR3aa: CASSLNRGYEQYF

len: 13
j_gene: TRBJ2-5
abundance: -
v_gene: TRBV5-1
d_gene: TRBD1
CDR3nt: TGCGCCAGCAGCGGGAACAGGGGGGAGACCCAGTACTTC
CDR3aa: CASSGNRGETQYF

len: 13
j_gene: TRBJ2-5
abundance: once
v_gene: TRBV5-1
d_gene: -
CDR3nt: TGCGCCAGCAGCTTGTCAGGGGCCGAGACCCAGTACTTC
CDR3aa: CASSLSGAETQYF

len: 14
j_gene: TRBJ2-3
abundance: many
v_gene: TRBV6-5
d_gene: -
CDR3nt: TGTGCCAGCAGCAGGGGTTGGCAGACAGATACGCAGTATTTT
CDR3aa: CASSRGWQTDTQYF

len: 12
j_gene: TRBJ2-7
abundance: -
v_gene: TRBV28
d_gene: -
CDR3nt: TGTGCCAGCAGTTTTCGGTCCTACGAGCAGTACTTC
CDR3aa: CASSFRSYEQYF

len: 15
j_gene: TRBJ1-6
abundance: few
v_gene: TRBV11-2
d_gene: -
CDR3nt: TGTGCCAGCAGCTTAGAACCAGGGGTAGGCTCACCCCTCCACTTT
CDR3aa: CASSLEPGVGSPLHF

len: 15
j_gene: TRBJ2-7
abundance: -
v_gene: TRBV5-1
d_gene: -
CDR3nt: TGCGCCAGCAGCTTGGAGGTTCCAGGACACTACGAGCAGTACTTC
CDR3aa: CASSLEVPGHYEQYF

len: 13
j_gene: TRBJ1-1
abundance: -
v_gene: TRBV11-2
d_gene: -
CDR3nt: TGTGCCAGCAGCTTGAGAGAGGACACTGAAGCTTTCTTT
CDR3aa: CASSLREDTEAFF

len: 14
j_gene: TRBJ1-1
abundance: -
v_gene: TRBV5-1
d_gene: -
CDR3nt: TGCGCCAGCAGCACAGACAGCATGAACACTGAAGCTTTCTTT
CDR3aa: CASSTDSMNTEAFF

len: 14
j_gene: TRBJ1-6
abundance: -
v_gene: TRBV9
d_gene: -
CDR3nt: TGTGCCAGGAGAGGCGACTCCCCTAATTCACCCCTCCACTTT
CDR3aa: CARRGDSPNSPLHF

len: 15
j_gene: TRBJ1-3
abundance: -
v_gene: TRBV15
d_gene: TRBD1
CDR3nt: TGTGCCACCAGCAGGGGACAGGGGGCTGGAAACACCATATATTTT
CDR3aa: CATSRGQGAGNTIYF

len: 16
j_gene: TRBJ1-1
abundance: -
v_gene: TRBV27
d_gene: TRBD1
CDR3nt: TGTGCCAGTAACCGGGACAGGGCAAAATGGGGCACTGAAGCTTTCTTT
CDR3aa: CASNRDRAKWGTEAFF

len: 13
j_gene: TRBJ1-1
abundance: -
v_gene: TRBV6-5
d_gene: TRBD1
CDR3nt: TGTGCCAGCCGGACAGGGGGGTACACTGAAGCTTTCTTT
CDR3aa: CASRTGGYTEAFF

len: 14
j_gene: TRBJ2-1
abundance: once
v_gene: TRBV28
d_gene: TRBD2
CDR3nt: TGTGCCAGCAAAGCGGGAGGCCTTTACAATGAGCAGTTCTTC
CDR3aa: CASKAGGLYNEQFF

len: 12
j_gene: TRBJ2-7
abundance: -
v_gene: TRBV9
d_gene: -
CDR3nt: TGTGCCAGCAGCATCCTCAGCGGCGAGCAGTACTTC
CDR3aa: CASSILSGEQYF

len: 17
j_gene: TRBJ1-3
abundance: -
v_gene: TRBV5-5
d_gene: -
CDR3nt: TGTGCCAGCAGCTTGGATTTGGTGAGACACTCTGGAAACACCATATATTTT
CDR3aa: CASSLDLVRHSGNTIYF

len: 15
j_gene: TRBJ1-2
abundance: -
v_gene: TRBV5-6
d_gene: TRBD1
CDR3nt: TGTGCCAGCAACACCGGGACAGTGGTTGGTAGGGGCTACACCTTC
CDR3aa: CASNTGTVVGRGYTF

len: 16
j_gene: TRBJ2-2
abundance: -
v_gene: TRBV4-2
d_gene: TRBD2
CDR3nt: TGTGCCAGCAGCCAAGGACTAGCGGGAAACACCGGGGAGCTGTTTTTT
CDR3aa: CASSQGLAGNTGELFF

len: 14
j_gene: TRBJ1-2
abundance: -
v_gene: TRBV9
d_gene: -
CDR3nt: TGTGCCAGCAGCCCCATGGACAGATTGGGGGGCTACACCTTC
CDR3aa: CASSPMDRLGGYTF

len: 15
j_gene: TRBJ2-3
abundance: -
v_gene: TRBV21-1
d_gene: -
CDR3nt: TGTGCCAGCAGCCCCATTGGGAGGTGGCTCGATACGCAGTATTTT
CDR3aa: CASSPIGRWLDTQYF

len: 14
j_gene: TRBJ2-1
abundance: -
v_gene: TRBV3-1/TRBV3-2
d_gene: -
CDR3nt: TGTGCCAGCAGCCAAGGGAGCGGGTTGGAGAACCACTTCTTC
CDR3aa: CASSQGSGLENHFF

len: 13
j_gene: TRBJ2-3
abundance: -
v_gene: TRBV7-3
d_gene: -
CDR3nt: TGTGCCAGCAGCTTAAGGGGCGGAGATACGCAGTATTTT
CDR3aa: CASSLRGGDTQYF

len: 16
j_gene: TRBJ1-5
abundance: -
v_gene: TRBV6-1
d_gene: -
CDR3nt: TGTGCCAGCAGTGAACAGGGAAGGGGTGGCAATCAGCCCCAGCATTTT
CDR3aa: CASSEQGRGGNQPQHF

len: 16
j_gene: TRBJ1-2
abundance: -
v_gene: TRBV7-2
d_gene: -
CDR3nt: TGTGCCAGCAGCTTAGCTTTTGTAAGCCGGTTGTGGGGCTACACCTTC
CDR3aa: CASSLAFVSRLWGYTF

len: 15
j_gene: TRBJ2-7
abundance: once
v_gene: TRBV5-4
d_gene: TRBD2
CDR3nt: TGTGCCAGCAGCCTACCCGGGACTAGCGGGAGCGAGCAGTACTTC
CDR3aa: CASSLPGTSGSEQYF

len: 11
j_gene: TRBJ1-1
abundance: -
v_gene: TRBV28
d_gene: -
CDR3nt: TGTGCCAGCACCCTCTACACTGAAGCTTTCTTT
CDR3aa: CASTLYTEAFF

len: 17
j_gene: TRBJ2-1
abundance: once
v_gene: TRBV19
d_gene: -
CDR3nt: TGTGCCAGTAGTGTACACCACAGGGGAGGCGCCTACAATGAGCAGTTCTTC
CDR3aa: CASSVHHRGGAYNEQFF

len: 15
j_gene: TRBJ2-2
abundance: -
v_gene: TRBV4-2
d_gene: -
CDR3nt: TGTGCCAGCAGCCAAGATCCCACTAGCACCGGGGAGCTGTTTTTT
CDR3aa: CASSQDPTSTGELFF

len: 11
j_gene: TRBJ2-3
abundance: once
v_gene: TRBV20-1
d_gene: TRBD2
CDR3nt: TGCAGTGGACTAGCGACAGATACGCAGTATTTT
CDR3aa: CSGLATDTQYF

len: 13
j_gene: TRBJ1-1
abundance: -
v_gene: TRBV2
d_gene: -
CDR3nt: TGTGCCAGCAGCTTCGGGGGGGTTACTGAAGCTTTCTTT
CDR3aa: CASSFGGVTEAFF

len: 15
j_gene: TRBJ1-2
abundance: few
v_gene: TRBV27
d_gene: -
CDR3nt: TGTGCCAGCAGTGAGACAATGCTTGCTAACTATGGCTACACCTTC
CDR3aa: CASSETMLANYGYTF

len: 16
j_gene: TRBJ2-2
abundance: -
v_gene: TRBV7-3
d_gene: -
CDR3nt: TGTGCCAGCAGCTCCACGTCCGGCGCCCGGGGCGGGGAGCTGTTTTTT
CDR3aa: CASSSTSGARGGELFF

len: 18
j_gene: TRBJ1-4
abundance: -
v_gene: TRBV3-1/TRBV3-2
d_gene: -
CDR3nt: TGTGCCAGCAGCCAGGGGGGGCCCGCCCAATCAACTAATGAAAAACTGTTTTTT
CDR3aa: CASSQGGPAQSTNEKLFF

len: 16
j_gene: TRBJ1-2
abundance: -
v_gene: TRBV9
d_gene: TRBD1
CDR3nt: TGTGCCAGCAATCGCGTCCCGGGACAGGGGGCGCGTGGCTACACCTTC
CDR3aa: CASNRVPGQGARGYTF

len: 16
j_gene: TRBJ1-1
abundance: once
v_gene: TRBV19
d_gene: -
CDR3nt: TGTGCCAGTAGTTATGGTTGGGGACTTGGGAACACTGAAGCTTTCTTT
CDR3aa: CASSYGWGLGNTEAFF

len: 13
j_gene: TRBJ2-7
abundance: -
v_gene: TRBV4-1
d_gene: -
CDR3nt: TGCGCCAGCAGCCAAGAAGGGGGTTTAGAAAGTTACTTC
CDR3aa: CASSQEGGLESYF